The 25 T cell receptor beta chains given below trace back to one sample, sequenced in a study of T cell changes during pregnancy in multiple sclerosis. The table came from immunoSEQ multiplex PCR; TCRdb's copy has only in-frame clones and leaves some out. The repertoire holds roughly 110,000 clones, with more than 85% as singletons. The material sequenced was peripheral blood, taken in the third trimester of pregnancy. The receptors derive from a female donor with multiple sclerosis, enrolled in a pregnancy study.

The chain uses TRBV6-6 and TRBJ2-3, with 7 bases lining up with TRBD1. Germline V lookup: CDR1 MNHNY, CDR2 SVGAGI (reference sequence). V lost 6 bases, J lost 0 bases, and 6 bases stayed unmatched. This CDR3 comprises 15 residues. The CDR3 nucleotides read TGTGCCAGCAGCCGTTTGACAGGGAGCACAGATACGCAGTATTTT. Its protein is CASSRLTGSTDTQYF.

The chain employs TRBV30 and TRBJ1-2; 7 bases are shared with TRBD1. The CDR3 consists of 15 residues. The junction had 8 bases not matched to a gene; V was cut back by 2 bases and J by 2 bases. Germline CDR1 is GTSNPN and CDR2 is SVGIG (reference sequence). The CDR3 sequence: CAWSHRQGRNYGYTF. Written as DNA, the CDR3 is TGTGCCTGGAGTCACCGACAGGGTCGAAACTATGGCTACACCTTC.

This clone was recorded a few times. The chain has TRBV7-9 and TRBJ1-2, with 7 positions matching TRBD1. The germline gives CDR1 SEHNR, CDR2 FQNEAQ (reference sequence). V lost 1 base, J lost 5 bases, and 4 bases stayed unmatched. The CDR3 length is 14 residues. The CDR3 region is CASSLGDSMYGYTF. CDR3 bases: TGTGCCAGCAGCTTAGGGGACAGTATGTATGGCTACACCTTC. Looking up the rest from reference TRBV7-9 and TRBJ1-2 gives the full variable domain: DTGVSQNPRHKITKRGQNVTFRCDPISEHNRLYWYRQTLGQGPEFLTYFQNEAQLEKSRLLSDRFSAERPKGSFSTLEIQRTEQGDSAMYLCASSLGDSMYGYTFGSGTRLTVV.

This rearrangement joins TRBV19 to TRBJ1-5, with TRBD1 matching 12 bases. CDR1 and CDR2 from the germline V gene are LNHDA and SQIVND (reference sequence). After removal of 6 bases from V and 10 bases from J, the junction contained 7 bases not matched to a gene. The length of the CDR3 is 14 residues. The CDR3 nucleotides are TGTGCCAGTAGGCCGGGACAGGGGGCCTTCCCCCAGCATTTT. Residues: CASRPGQGAFPQHF.

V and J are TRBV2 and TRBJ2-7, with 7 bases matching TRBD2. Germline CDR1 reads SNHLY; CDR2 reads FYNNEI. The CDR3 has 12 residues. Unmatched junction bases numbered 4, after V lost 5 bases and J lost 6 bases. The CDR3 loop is CASSWGEGEQYF. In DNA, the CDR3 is TGTGCCAGCAGTTGGGGGGAGGGCGAGCAGTACTTC.

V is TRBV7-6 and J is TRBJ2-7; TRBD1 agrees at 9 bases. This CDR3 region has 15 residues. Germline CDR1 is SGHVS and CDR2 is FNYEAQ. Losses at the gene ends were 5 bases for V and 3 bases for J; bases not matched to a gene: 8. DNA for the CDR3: TGTGCCAGCAGCGCTTCAGAGACAGGGGGCTACGAGCAGTACTTC. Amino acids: CASSASETGGYEQYF.

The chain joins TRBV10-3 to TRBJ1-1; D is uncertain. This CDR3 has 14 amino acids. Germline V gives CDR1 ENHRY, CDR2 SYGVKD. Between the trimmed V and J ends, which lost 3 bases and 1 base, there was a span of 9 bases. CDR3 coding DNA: TGTGCCATCAGTGAATATCCCCGGAACACTGAAGCTTTCTTT. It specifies CAISEYPRNTEAFF.

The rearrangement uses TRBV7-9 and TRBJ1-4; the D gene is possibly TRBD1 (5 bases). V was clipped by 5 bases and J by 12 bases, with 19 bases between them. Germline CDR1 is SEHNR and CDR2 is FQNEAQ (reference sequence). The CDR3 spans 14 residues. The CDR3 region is CASSPGDFESELFF. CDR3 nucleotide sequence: TGTGCCAGCAGCCCTGGGGACTTCGAATCGGAACTGTTTTTT.

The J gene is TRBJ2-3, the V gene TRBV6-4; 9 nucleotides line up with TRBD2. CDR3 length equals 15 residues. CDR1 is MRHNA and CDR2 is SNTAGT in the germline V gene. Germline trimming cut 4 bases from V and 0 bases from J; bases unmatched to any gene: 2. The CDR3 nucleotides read TGTGCCAGCAGTGCGCTAGCGGGGAGCACAGATACGCAGTATTTT. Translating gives CASSALAGSTDTQYF.

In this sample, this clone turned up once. CDR3 nucleotide sequence: TGTGCCAGCAGTGAGCGGGTGGCAGCTCCTTACTATGGCTACACCTTC. Encoded protein: CASSERVAAPYYGYTF. This sequence joins TRBV6-1 and TRBJ1-2; D not resolved. Between the trimmed V and J ends, which lost 3 bases and 3 bases, there was a span of 17 bases. This CDR3 is built from 16 residues. CDR1 is MNHNS and CDR2 is SASEGT in the germline V gene.

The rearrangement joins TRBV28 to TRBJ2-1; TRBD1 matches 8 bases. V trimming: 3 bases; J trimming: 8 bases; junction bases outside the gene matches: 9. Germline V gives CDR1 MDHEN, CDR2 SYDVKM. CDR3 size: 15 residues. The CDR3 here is CASSLPGTGRYEQFF. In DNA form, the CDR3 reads TGTGCCAGCAGTTTGCCCGGGACAGGCCGCTATGAGCAGTTCTTC.

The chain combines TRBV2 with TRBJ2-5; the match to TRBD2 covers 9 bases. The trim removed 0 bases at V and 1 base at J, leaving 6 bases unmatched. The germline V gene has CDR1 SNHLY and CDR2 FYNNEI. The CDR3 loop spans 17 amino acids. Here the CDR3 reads CASSEAGSGGFQETQYF. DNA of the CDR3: TGTGCCAGCAGTGAAGCGGGAAGCGGGGGGTTCCAAGAGACCCAGTACTTC.

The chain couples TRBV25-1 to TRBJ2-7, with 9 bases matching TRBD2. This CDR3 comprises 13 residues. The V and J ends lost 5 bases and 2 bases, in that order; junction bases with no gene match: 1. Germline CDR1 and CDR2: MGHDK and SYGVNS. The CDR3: CASSSSGAYEQYF. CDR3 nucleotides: TGTGCCAGCAGTTCTAGCGGGGCCTACGAGCAGTACTTC.

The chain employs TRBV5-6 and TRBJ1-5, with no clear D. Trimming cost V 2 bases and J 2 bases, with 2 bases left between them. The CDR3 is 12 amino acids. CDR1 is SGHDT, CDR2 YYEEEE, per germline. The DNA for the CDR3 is TGTGCCAGCAGCTTCGGCAATCAGCCCCAGCATTTT. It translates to CASSFGNQPQHF.

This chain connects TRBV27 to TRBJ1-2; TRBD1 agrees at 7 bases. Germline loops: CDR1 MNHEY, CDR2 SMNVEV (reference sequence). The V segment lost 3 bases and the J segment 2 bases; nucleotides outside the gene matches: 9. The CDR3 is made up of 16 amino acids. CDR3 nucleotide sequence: TGTGCCAGCAGTTTTTCCATGACAGGGTCGAACTATGGCTACACCTTC. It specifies CASSFSMTGSNYGYTF.

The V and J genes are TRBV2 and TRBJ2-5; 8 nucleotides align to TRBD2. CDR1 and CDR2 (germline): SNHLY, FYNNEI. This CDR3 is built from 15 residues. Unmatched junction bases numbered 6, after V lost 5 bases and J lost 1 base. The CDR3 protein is CASSPGRGGQETQYF. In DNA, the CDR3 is TGTGCCAGCAGTCCGGGTCGGGGGGGCCAAGAGACCCAGTACTTC.

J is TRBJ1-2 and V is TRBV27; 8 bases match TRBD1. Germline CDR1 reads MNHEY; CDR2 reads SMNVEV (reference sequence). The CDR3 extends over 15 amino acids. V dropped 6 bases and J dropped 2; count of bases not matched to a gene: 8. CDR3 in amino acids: CASSHGQGENYGYTF. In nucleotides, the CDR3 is TGTGCCAGCAGCCACGGACAGGGCGAAAACTATGGCTACACCTTC.

The CDR3 protein is CASSRLAGDSSYNEQFF. CDR3 DNA: TGTGCCAGCAGCCGTCTAGCGGGGGACAGCTCCTACAATGAGCAGTTCTTC. V and J are TRBV14 and TRBJ2-1; 10 nucleotides match TRBD2. Germline V lookup: CDR1 SGHDN, CDR2 FVKESK. There are 17 residues in the CDR3. V shed 4 bases, J shed 0 bases, and the junction held 6 bases outside the gene matches.

The CDR3 DNA reads TGTGCCAGCAGTGAATACCGCCTTGACAGAGGAAATGAAAAACTGTTTTTT. It codes for CASSEYRLDRGNEKLFF. This chain uses TRBV25-1 with TRBJ1-4, with TRBD1 as a possible D gene (5 bases). CDR1 MGHDK and CDR2 SYGVNS come from the germline V gene. Between the trimmed V and J ends, which lost 0 bases and 5 bases, there was a span of 16 bases. There are 17 residues in the CDR3.

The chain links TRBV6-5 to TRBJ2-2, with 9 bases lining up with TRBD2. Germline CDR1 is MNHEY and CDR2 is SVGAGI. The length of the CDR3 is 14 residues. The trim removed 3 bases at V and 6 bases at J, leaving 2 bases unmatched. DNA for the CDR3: TGTGCCAGCAGTTATGGGACTAGCCCCGGGGAGCTGTTTTTT. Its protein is CASSYGTSPGELFF.

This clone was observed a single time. The CDR3 protein is CASDSNRVNQPQHF. The DNA for the CDR3 is TGTGCCAGCGATTCGAACAGGGTAAATCAGCCCCAGCATTTT. This chain connects TRBV28 to TRBJ1-5; possible D gene TRBD1, 6 bases. V lost 8 bases, J lost 4 bases, and 15 bases lay in between. The germline V gene has CDR1 MDHEN and CDR2 SYDVKM. The CDR3 extends over 14 amino acids.

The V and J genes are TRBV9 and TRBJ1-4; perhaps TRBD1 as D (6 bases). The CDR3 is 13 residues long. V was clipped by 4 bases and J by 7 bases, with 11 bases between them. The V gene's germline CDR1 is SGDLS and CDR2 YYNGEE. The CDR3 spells CASSPETGEKLFF. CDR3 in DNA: TGTGCCAGCAGCCCTGAGACAGGTGAAAAACTGTTTTTT.

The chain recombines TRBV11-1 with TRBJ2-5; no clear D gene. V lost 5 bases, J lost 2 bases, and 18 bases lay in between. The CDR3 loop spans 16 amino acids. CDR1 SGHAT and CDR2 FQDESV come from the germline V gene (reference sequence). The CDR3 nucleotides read TGTGCCAGCAGCCCTCGGGTTGCAAAGGCTCAAGAGACCCAGTACTTC. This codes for CASSPRVAKAQETQYF.

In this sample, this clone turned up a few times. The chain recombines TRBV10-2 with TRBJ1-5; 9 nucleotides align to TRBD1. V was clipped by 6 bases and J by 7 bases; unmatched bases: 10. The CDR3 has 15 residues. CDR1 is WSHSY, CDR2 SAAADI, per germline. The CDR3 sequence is CASSEGQGISQPQHF. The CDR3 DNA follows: TGCGCCAGCAGCGAGGGACAGGGTATAAGCCAGCCCCAGCATTTT.

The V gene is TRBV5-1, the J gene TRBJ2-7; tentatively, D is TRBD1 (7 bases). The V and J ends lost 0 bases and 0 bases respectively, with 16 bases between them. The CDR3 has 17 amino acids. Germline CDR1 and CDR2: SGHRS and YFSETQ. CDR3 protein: CASSLGLGTASSYEQYF. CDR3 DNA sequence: TGCGCCAGCAGCTTGGGACTAGGGACAGCCAGCTCCTACGAGCAGTACTTC.